Below, 20 T cell receptor beta chains from the same sample are listed, as sequenced in a study of PD-1 blockade in mismatch repair-deficient tumors. The protocol was immunoSEQ multiplex PCR, while the TCRdb copy is restricted to in-frame clones and leaves out a portion. Of about 34,000 clones listed, 75% to 90% are singletons. Sequences were derived from PBMCs, sampled roughly 6 weeks after starting pembrolizumab. The receptors come from an adult with mismatch repair-deficient cancer.

J is TRBJ2-7 and V is TRBV28; a possible D gene is TRBD1 (6 bases). CDR3 length: 14 residues. V lost 5 bases and J lost 3, with 14 bases in between. Germline V gives CDR1 MDHEN, CDR2 SYDVKM. CDR3 in amino acids: CASSQQGYVYEQYF. Written as DNA, the CDR3 is TGTGCCAGCAGTCAACAGGGATACGTCTACGAGCAGTACTTC.

V and J are TRBV30 and TRBJ2-1; a possible D gene is TRBD1 (5 bases). Trimming pared 0 bases from V and 5 bases from J, leaving 20 bases between. The CDR3 has 17 amino acids. Germline assignment: CDR1 GTSNPN and CDR2 SVGIG (reference sequence). The CDR3 sequence is CAWSVTLGAGWDNEQFF. In DNA, the CDR3 is TGTGCCTGGAGTGTAACGCTGGGTGCAGGGTGGGACAATGAGCAGTTCTTC.

The chain links TRBV5-1 to TRBJ1-5; D is uncertain. CDR3 length: 13 amino acids. CDR1 SGHRS and CDR2 YFSETQ come from the germline V gene. V lost 2 bases to trimming and J lost 5 bases, with 8 bases between them. The CDR3 DNA follows: TGCGCCAGCAGCTTAGGACTTGATCAGCCCCAGCATTTT. Its protein is CASSLGLDQPQHF.

The J gene is TRBJ1-5, the V gene TRBV9; perhaps TRBD1 as D (5 bases). The germline V gene has CDR1 SGDLS and CDR2 YYNGEE. Trimming left V 4 bases short and J 2 bases short, with 13 bases between. CDR3 length: 15 amino acids. The CDR3 protein is CASSREGRGNQPQHF. The DNA for the CDR3 is TGTGCCAGCAGCCGGGAGGGGCGAGGCAATCAGCCCCAGCATTTT. The full variable domain, completed using reference TRBV9 and TRBJ1-5, is DSGVTQTPKHLITATGQRVTLRCSPRSGDLSVYWYQQSLDQGLQFLIQYYNGEERAKGNILERFSAQQFPDLHSELNLSSLELGDSALYFCASSREGRGNQPQHFGDGTRLSIL.

The chain uses TRBV28 and TRBJ2-2, with D possibly TRBD2 on 5 matching bases. The germline CDR1 and CDR2 sequences are MDHEN and SYDVKM. The CDR3 contains 16 residues. The V gene lost 5 bases and the J gene lost 0 bases, with 13 bases spanning the gap. The CDR3 loop is CASSQSVATNTGELFF. CDR3 DNA: TGTGCCAGCAGTCAGTCGGTAGCGACGAACACCGGGGAGCTGTTTTTT. The full variable domain, rest sourced from reference TRBV28 and TRBJ2-2, is DVKVTQSSRYLVKRTGEKVFLECVQDMDHENMFWYRQDPGLGLRLIYFSYDVKMKEKGDIPEGYSVSREKKERFSLILESASTNQTSMYLCASSQSVATNTGELFFGEGSRLTVL.

This chain links TRBV9 with TRBJ2-3, with 11 bases lining up with TRBD2. Germline-derived CDR1 and CDR2 are SGDLS and YYNGEE. V trimming: 4 bases; J trimming: 3 bases; junction bases outside the gene matches: 4. The CDR3 extends over 15 amino acids. CDR3 region: CASSSLAGGTDTQYF. Written as DNA, the CDR3 is TGTGCCAGCAGCTCCCTAGCGGGAGGAACAGATACGCAGTATTTT.

This chain links TRBV20-1 with TRBJ2-5, with no clear D. Trimming pared 4 bases from V and 0 bases from J, leaving 3 bases between. CDR1 and CDR2 (germline): DFQATT, SNEGSKA (reference sequence). The CDR3 loop spans 11 amino acids. The CDR3 spells CSATYQETQYF. In nucleotides, the CDR3 is TGCAGTGCTACGTACCAAGAGACCCAGTACTTC.

The chain carries TRBV6-1 and TRBJ2-5, with D tentatively TRBD1 (6 bases). The CDR3 covers 13 residues. Trimming removed 8 bases from V and 5 bases from J, with 15 bases in between. The germline CDR1 and CDR2 sequences are MNHNS and SASEGT. For the CDR3, the DNA is TGTGCCAGCCTTTCCGCACAGGGCGAGACCCAGTACTTC. Residues: CASLSAQGETQYF.

This clone has only a few counts. The chain is built from TRBV15 and TRBJ2-6; the D is unclear. V was clipped by 5 bases and J by 1 base, with 9 bases between them. Germline CDR1 LNHNV, CDR2 YYDKDF (reference sequence). The CDR3 has 15 amino acids. The CDR3 loop reads CATSPPTSGANVLTF. Written as DNA, the CDR3 is TGTGCCACCAGCCCACCTACGTCTGGGGCCAACGTCCTGACTTTC.

The chain couples TRBV10-1 to TRBJ1-1; 7 bases match TRBD1. The CDR3 length is 14 residues. Germline V gene data show CDR1 as WNHNN and CDR2 as SYGVQD (reference sequence). Trimming removed 6 bases from V and 5 bases from J; junction bases left unmatched: 9. As DNA, the CDR3 is TGCGCCAGCAGGCCAGGACAGGCGACGACTGAAGCTTTCTTT. It is translated as CASRPGQATTEAFF.

The genes are TRBV9 and TRBJ2-1, with TRBD2 as a possible D gene (5 bases). The germline V and J ends were trimmed by 4 bases and 7 bases, with 9 bases remaining between them. From germline, CDR1 is SGDLS and CDR2 YYNGEE. The CDR3 spans 12 residues. For the CDR3, the DNA is TGTGCCAGCAGCCTTACTAGTAATGAGCAGTTCTTC. Protein product: CASSLTSNEQFF.

Concerning this clone: This may come from a read error, since a much larger clone is one base off. The V and J genes are TRBV10-3 and TRBJ1-1; 8 bases map to TRBD1. V shed 7 bases, J shed 0 bases, and the junction held 7 bases outside the gene matches. CDR3 length: 15 residues. Germline CDR1 ENHRY, CDR2 SYGVKD. The CDR3 bases are TGTGCCATCAAAGGACAGGGATTAATGAACACTGAAGCTTTCTTT. It codes for CAIKGQGLMNTEAFF.

This chain joins TRBV2 and TRBJ2-6, with D unresolved. Germline CDR1 and CDR2: SNHLY and FYNNEI. Trimming shortened V by 7 bases and J by 1 base, and 11 bases separated the two germline ends. CDR3 size: 15 residues. Here the CDR3 reads CASKVQQSGANVLTF. CDR3 nucleotide sequence: TGTGCCAGCAAAGTACAGCAGTCTGGGGCCAACGTCCTGACTTTC.

The rearrangement uses TRBV7-2 and TRBJ1-1; a possible D gene is TRBD1 (5 bases). The germline V gene encodes CDR1 SGHTA and CDR2 FQGNSA. V was cut by 7 bases and J by 2 bases, with 11 bases left in between. The CDR3 covers 13 residues. CDR3 amino acids: CASTDSINTEAFF. In DNA form, the CDR3 reads TGTGCCAGCACCGACAGCATCAACACTGAAGCTTTCTTT. Full variable domain (remainder filled in from reference TRBV7-2 and TRBJ1-1): GAGVSQSPSNKVTEKGKDVELRCDPISGHTALYWYRQSLGQGLEFLIYFQGNSAPDKSGLPSDRFSAERTGGSVSTLTIQRTQQEDSAVYLCASTDSINTEAFFGQGTRLTVV.

The V gene is TRBV28, the J gene TRBJ1-1; 7 positions match TRBD1. The CDR3 length is 13 residues. Germline trimming cut 3 bases from V and 6 bases from J; bases unmatched to any gene: 4. In germline, CDR1 is MDHEN, CDR2 SYDVKM. The CDR3 sequence is CASSLTGFSEAFF. The CDR3 bases are TGTGCCAGCAGTTTGACAGGGTTCTCTGAAGCTTTCTTT.

The chain employs TRBV27 and TRBJ2-3, with TRBD2 matching over 10 bases. Germline V gene data show CDR1 as MNHEY and CDR2 as SMNVEV (reference sequence). Trimming took 1 base from V and 3 from J; bases not matched to a gene: 10. The CDR3 runs to 18 residues. The CDR3 here is CASSLWASGSSGTDTQYF. CDR3 coding DNA: TGTGCCAGCAGTTTATGGGCTAGCGGGAGTTCGGGTACAGATACGCAGTATTTT.

V is TRBV4-2 and J is TRBJ2-6, with D perhaps TRBD1 (5 bases). V shed 2 bases and J shed 2 bases, with 13 bases lying between them. From germline, CDR1 is LGHNA and CDR2 YNFKEQ. The CDR3 has 17 residues. This CDR3 is CASSQSDRPTGANVLTF. CDR3 coding DNA: TGTGCCAGCAGCCAATCCGACAGACCCACTGGGGCCAACGTCCTGACTTTC.

CDR3 in DNA: TGTGCCATCAGTGGTTTTTCACAGGGGGCCGGTGGAAACACCATATATTTT. It translates to CAISGFSQGAGGNTIYF. The rearrangement uses TRBV10-3 and TRBJ1-3, with 9 bases that match TRBD1. CDR1 ENHRY and CDR2 SYGVKD come from the germline V gene. The V segment lost 4 bases and the J segment 3 bases; nucleotides outside the gene matches: 10. This CDR3 region has 17 residues.

This chain joins TRBV9 and TRBJ2-3; 9 bases match TRBD2. This CDR3 spans 15 amino acids. J lost 4 bases, V lost 5 bases, and 8 bases had no gene match. Germline V gives CDR1 SGDLS, CDR2 YYNGEE. The DNA for the CDR3 is TGTGCCAGCAGTGTTAGCGGGAGTGGCGCAGATACGCAGTATTTT. Translating gives CASSVSGSGADTQYF.

The rearrangement links TRBV9 to TRBJ2-5, with D perhaps TRBD2 (6 bases). The CDR3 has 15 residues. V shed 4 bases and J shed 1 base, with 14 bases lying between them. Germline CDR1 SGDLS, CDR2 YYNGEE. CDR3 protein: CASSPRPSAQETQYF. The CDR3 nucleotides are TGTGCCAGCAGCCCAAGGCCTAGCGCCCAAGAGACCCAGTACTTC.